This T cell receptor (beta chain) was retrieved from a study of identical twins. One entry per CDR3 protein, called by TCRdb with MiXCR from the 5' RACE reads. Found here are fewer than 350,000 distinct CDR3 sequences, around 8.8% of them singletons; the top ten hold approximately 2%. This clonotype was observed at least ten times. This sample was shared with a second study, whose subject was yellow fever vaccine responses in identical twins.

The sequencing input was memory (CD45RO+) T cells sorted from blood. The origin of this receptor is a woman aged 18-35 years in good health.

CDR3 nucleotide sequence: TGCAGTGCCCACCCTACAGGGGTGGGGGAAAAACTGTTTTTT. Protein sequence: CSAHPTGVGEKLFF. This sequence joins TRBV20-1 and TRBJ1-4, with 7 bases matching TRBD1. J was trimmed by 8 bases and V by 6 bases; bases with no gene match: 12. The CDR3 spans 14 residues. Germline V CDR1 and CDR2: DFQATT, SNEGSKA (reference sequence).